These 31 T cell receptor beta chains were sequenced from one sample in a study of cytomegalovirus exposure and HLA in healthy donors. Profiling relied on immunoSEQ multiplex PCR, and the TCRdb table lists in-frame clones only, not all of them. The sample has 110,000 or so clones; 70% to 90% are singletons. Sequenced input: PBMCs. The source is a woman aged 25 to 39 in good health and CMV-seronegative.

The rearrangement links TRBV7-9 to TRBJ2-2, with 11 bases that match TRBD2. V lost 5 bases and J lost 0; bases outside the gene matches: 5. The CDR3 spans 17 residues. Looked up from germline, CDR1 is SEHNR and CDR2 is FQNEAQ (reference sequence). CDR3 sequence: CASSARTSGSNTGELFF. For the CDR3, the DNA is TGTGCCAGCAGCGCCCGGACTAGCGGGTCGAACACCGGGGAGCTGTTTTTT. Variable domain in full (rest from reference TRBV7-9 and TRBJ2-2): DTGVSQNPRHKITKRGQNVTFRCDPISEHNRLYWYRQTLGQGPEFLTYFQNEAQLEKSRLLSDRFSAERPKGSFSTLEIQRTEQGDSAMYLCASSARTSGSNTGELFFGEGSRLTVL.

The rearrangement joins TRBV5-8 to TRBJ2-5; 14 nucleotides match TRBD2. The J segment lost 5 bases and the V segment lost 2 bases, leaving 5 bases of the junction unmatched. CDR3 size: 16 residues. Germline V gene data show CDR1 as SGHTS and CDR2 as YDEGEE. This chain's CDR3 is CASSLPGLAGVETQYF. In DNA, the CDR3 is TGTGCCAGCAGCTTACCGGGACTAGCGGGGGTGGAGACCCAGTACTTC.

V usage is TRBV7-2 and J usage is TRBJ2-1; 7 bases are a match to TRBD2. V shed 1 base, J shed 6 bases, and the junction held 9 bases outside the gene matches. The CDR3 has 16 amino acids. CDR1 and CDR2 (germline): SGHTA, FQGNSA. CDR3 residues: CASSLDGSGVANEQFF. The CDR3 region has the DNA TGTGCCAGCAGCTTAGACGGAAGCGGGGTAGCCAATGAGCAGTTCTTC.

The V gene is TRBV19, the J gene TRBJ2-7, with D perhaps matching TRBD1 (5 bases). Between the trimmed V and J ends, which lost 6 bases and 1 base, there was a span of 13 bases. This CDR3 spans 14 amino acids. Per germline, CDR1 LNHDA and CDR2 SQIVND (reference sequence). The CDR3 DNA is TGTGCCAGTAGACCAGCTCCAGGGTCCTACGAGCAGTACTTC. It specifies CASRPAPGSYEQYF. Together with reference TRBV19 and TRBJ2-7, the CDR3 gives the full variable domain: DGGITQSPKYLFRKEGQNVTLSCEQNLNHDAMYWYRQDPGQGLRLIYYSQIVNDFQKGDIAEGYSVSREKKESFPLTVTSAQKNPTAFYLCASRPAPGSYEQYFGPGTRLTVT.

The V and J genes are TRBV2 and TRBJ2-5; 7 bases match TRBD2. Trimming removed 3 bases from V and 4 bases from J; junction bases left unmatched: 2. The CDR3 runs to 13 residues. The germline CDR1 and CDR2 sequences are SNHLY and FYNNEI. CDR3 amino acids: CASSEGGGETQYF. The CDR3 nucleotides read TGTGCCAGCAGTGAGGGCGGGGGAGAGACCCAGTACTTC.

The chain uses TRBV5-4 and TRBJ1-2; TRBD1 matches 8 bases. V shed 2 bases, J shed 6 bases, and the junction held 9 bases outside the gene matches. The CDR3 has 15 amino acids. In germline, CDR1 is SGHNT, CDR2 YYREEE (reference sequence). CDR3 residues: CASSFPPTGGNGYTF. In DNA, the CDR3 is TGTGCCAGCAGCTTTCCTCCTACAGGGGGAAATGGCTACACCTTC.

The chain couples TRBV7-9 to TRBJ2-3; D is undetermined. Germline CDR1 SEHNR, CDR2 FQNEAQ (reference sequence). The V gene lost 5 bases and the J gene lost 2 bases, with 17 bases spanning the gap. This CDR3 contains 16 residues. CDR3: CASSLYPREDTDTQYF. CDR3 bases: TGTGCCAGCAGCCTCTACCCGAGAGAGGACACAGATACGCAGTATTTT.

The rearrangement links TRBV12-5 to TRBJ1-2, with D possibly TRBD1 on 5 matching bases. There are 13 residues in the CDR3. V lost 6 bases and J 7 bases, leaving 15 bases between the germline ends. Germline CDR1 LGHNT, CDR2 FRNRAP. The CDR3 spells CASGPEGASGYTF. The CDR3 bases are TGTGCTAGTGGGCCTGAAGGGGCGTCTGGCTACACCTTC.

This sequence joins TRBV27 and TRBJ2-5, with a possible D match to TRBD2 (6 bases). Germline CDR1 reads MNHEY; CDR2 reads SMNVEV (reference sequence). Trimming removed 8 bases at V and 5 bases at J, with 21 bases between. The length of the CDR3 is 15 residues. CDR3 sequence (DNA): TGTGCCAGCTCCGGGGGTATAGGGTTTTTGGAGACCCAGTACTTC. Its protein product is CASSGGIGFLETQYF.

V and J are TRBV29-1 and TRBJ2-3, with TRBD2 identical over 9 bases. Germline V gene data show CDR1 as SQVTM and CDR2 as ANQGSEA. This CDR3 region has 15 residues. Germline trimming cut 7 bases from V and 3 bases from J; bases unmatched to any gene: 11. DNA of the CDR3: TGCAGCGCCCGACCGGGACTAGCTCGTACAGATACGCAGTATTTT. It encodes CSARPGLARTDTQYF.

Sample share makes this clone medium-sized. J is TRBJ2-3 and V is TRBV2; TRBD1 might be the D (5 bases). Deletions cut 5 bases from V and 4 bases from J, with 7 bases between. This CDR3 spans 12 amino acids. Germline assignment: CDR1 SNHLY and CDR2 FYNNEI. Here the CDR3 DNA reads TGTGCCAGCAGTTCGACAGCAGATACGCAGTATTTT. Protein product: CASSSTADTQYF.

V usage is TRBV6-5 and J usage is TRBJ1-4, with D possibly TRBD1 on 6 matching bases. The CDR3 runs to 16 residues. The V gene's germline CDR1 is MNHEY and CDR2 SVGAGI. The ends were cut back, 0 bases at V and 8 bases at J, with 16 bases in the middle. The CDR3 DNA reads as TGTGCCAGCAGTTACTCGATTTGGCTGGGGGCGGAAAAACTGTTTTTT. Its translation: CASSYSIWLGAEKLFF.

This chain joins TRBV7-8 and TRBJ1-6; D gene uncertain. This CDR3 contains 12 residues. The ends were cut back, 2 bases at V and 14 bases at J, with 10 bases in the middle. The germline V gene has CDR1 SGHVS and CDR2 FQNEAQ. The CDR3 protein is CASSLNQVALHF. For the CDR3, the DNA is TGTGCCAGCAGCTTAAATCAGGTGGCCCTCCACTTT.

The chain has TRBV29-1 and TRBJ2-7; D is possibly TRBD2 (5 bases). This CDR3 region has 14 residues. Germline CDR1 SQVTM, CDR2 ANQGSEA. V lost 1 base, J lost 0 bases, and 10 bases lay in between. The CDR3 protein is CSVEGPRGSYEQYF. The CDR3 DNA is TGCAGCGTTGAAGGGCCTCGGGGCTCCTACGAGCAGTACTTC.

This rearrangement joins TRBV6-4 to TRBJ2-2; D is possibly TRBD2 (6 bases). Trimming shortened V by 0 bases and J by 6 bases, and 14 bases separated the two germline ends. This CDR3 comprises 16 residues. Per the germline V gene, CDR1 is MRHNA and CDR2 is SNTAGT. CDR3 coding DNA: TGTGCCAGCAGTGACTCGGGGGGAGCGTCGTCCGGGGAGCTGTTTTTT. It yields the protein CASSDSGGASSGELFF.

The gene calls are TRBV5-4 and TRBJ1-4; 7 bases are shared with TRBD1. The V gene end was trimmed by 6 bases and the J gene end by 8 bases; junction bases not matched to a gene: 10. This CDR3 has 14 residues. Germline loops: CDR1 SGHNT, CDR2 YYREEE (reference sequence). CDR3 protein: CASKRAGGEEKLFF. Written as DNA, the CDR3 is TGTGCCAGCAAGAGGGCAGGGGGAGAGGAAAAACTGTTTTTT.

Turning to this clone: Germline and junction disagree at one end, which may indicate a read error. The chain couples TRBV9 to TRBJ1-2; D gene unclear. Germline CDR1 reads SGDLS; CDR2 reads YYNGEE. This CDR3 comprises 10 residues. The CDR3 protein is CASSAPTPGF. The CDR3 nucleotides read TGTGCCAGCAGCGCACCAACCCCGGGCTTC.

The chain links TRBV19 to TRBJ2-7, with 8 bases aligning to TRBD2. J lost 0 bases, V lost 5 bases, and 3 bases had no gene match. The germline gives CDR1 LNHDA, CDR2 SQIVND (reference sequence). This CDR3 spans 14 amino acids. This chain's CDR3 is CASSERGLSYEQYF. In nucleotides, the CDR3 is TGTGCCAGTAGTGAGCGGGGGCTCTCCTACGAGCAGTACTTC.

The V call is TRBV7-8, the J call TRBJ1-1; D gene unclear. The CDR3 has 14 amino acids. The germline V gene has CDR1 SGHVS and CDR2 FQNEAQ. V lost 2 bases and J 1 base, leaving 8 bases between the germline ends. CDR3 protein: CASSLLPRNTEAFF. CDR3 bases: TGTGCCAGCAGCTTATTGCCGAGGAACACTGAAGCTTTCTTT.

This clone was recorded only once. V is TRBV4-3 and J is TRBJ1-1, with a weak D call TRBD1 (5 bases). This CDR3 is 15 amino acids long. The V gene lost 1 base and the J gene lost 2 bases, with 11 bases spanning the gap. Germline V gene data show CDR1 as LGHNA and CDR2 as YSLEER. In nucleotides, the CDR3 is TGCGCCAGCAGCCAAGCCATCGACAGAAACACTGAAGCTTTCTTT. It specifies CASSQAIDRNTEAFF.

The rearrangement joins TRBV29-1 to TRBJ2-5; 7 nucleotides line up with TRBD2. Germline CDR1 reads SQVTM; CDR2 reads ANQGSEA. Germline trimming cut 6 bases from V and 3 bases from J; bases unmatched to any gene: 7. The CDR3 loop spans 13 amino acids. The CDR3: CSVALAVKETQYF. DNA for the CDR3: TGCAGCGTGGCCCTAGCGGTCAAAGAGACCCAGTACTTC.

The chain carries TRBV29-1 and TRBJ1-4; 8 nucleotides match TRBD1. V lost 5 bases to trimming and J lost 8 bases; unmatched junction nucleotides: 7. The germline V gene encodes CDR1 SQVTM and CDR2 ANQGSEA. The CDR3 consists of 13 residues. The CDR3 protein is CSVTGTGLEKLFF. In nucleotides, the CDR3 is TGCAGCGTTACCGGGACAGGCCTCGAAAAACTGTTTTTT.

The CDR3 loop is CASSFSSGGYYNEQFF. The CDR3, as DNA: TGTGCCAGCAGCTTCTCTAGCGGGGGGTATTACAATGAGCAGTTCTTC. This chain connects TRBV5-4 to TRBJ2-1; 11 bases agree with TRBD2. Per germline, CDR1 SGHNT and CDR2 YYREEE (reference sequence). V was pared by 2 bases and J by 4 bases, with 5 bases of the junction left unmatched. This CDR3 has 16 amino acids.

This clone was seen more than once but under ten times. The gene calls are TRBV7-2 and TRBJ2-5; possibly TRBD1 for D (5 bases). CDR3 length: 12 amino acids. Trimming took 5 bases from V and 9 from J, leaving 13 bases between them. CDR1 and CDR2 (germline): SGHTA, FQGNSA. The DNA for the CDR3 is TGTGCCAGCAGCGTGGACCGCAGGGCCCAGTACTTC. Translation gives CASSVDRRAQYF.

V is TRBV7-9 and J is TRBJ1-4; tentatively, D is TRBD1 (5 bases). The V and J ends lost 5 bases and 0 bases respectively, with 10 bases between them. Germline V gene lookup returns CDR1 SEHNR and CDR2 FQNEAQ (reference sequence). The length of the CDR3 is 15 residues. The CDR3 DNA reads as TGTGCCAGCAGCATCAGACAGTCAACTAATGAAAAACTGTTTTTT. Amino acid sequence: CASSIRQSTNEKLFF.

The chain couples TRBV7-2 to TRBJ2-7; 12 nucleotides agree with TRBD2. Germline CDR1 and CDR2: SGHTA and FQGNSA. This CDR3 contains 15 residues. V was clipped by 2 bases and J by 4 bases; unmatched bases: 3. The CDR3 region is CASSLLAGGRYEQYF. The CDR3 DNA reads as TGTGCCAGCAGCTTACTAGCGGGGGGGCGGTACGAGCAGTACTTC.

This clone was counted a few times. This rearrangement joins TRBV9 to TRBJ1-2; 8 positions agree with TRBD1. V was pared by 0 bases and J by 6 bases, with 10 bases of the junction left unmatched. Germline V gene sequence: CDR1 SGDLS, CDR2 YYNGEE. The CDR3 is 16 residues long. CDR3 amino acids: CASSVEGTGYIDGYTF. The CDR3, as DNA: TGTGCCAGCAGCGTAGAAGGGACAGGATATATCGATGGCTACACCTTC.

This chain uses TRBV21-1 with TRBJ1-5; the listed D gene, TRBD1, was not tested against the DNA. TRBV21-1 is annotated as a pseudogene. The CDR3 has 19 amino acids. DNA for the CDR3: TGTGCCAGCAGCAAAGACCCTCCCTGGACAGTATGCTTCAATCAGCCCCAGCATTTT. Translating gives CASSKDPPWTVCFNQPQHF.

This rearrangement joins TRBV7-6 to TRBJ2-7; TRBD1 agrees at 8 bases. The CDR3 contains 14 residues. V lost 4 bases to trimming and J lost 5 bases; unmatched junction nucleotides: 7. Germline V CDR1 and CDR2: SGHVS, FNYEAQ. As DNA, the CDR3 is TGTGCCAGCAGCTCACCGGGACAGGTCGACGAGCAGTACTTC. It is translated as CASSSPGQVDEQYF.

In its sample, this clone was seen a few times. The chain carries TRBV2 and TRBJ2-3; 7 nucleotides agree with TRBD1. With 7 bases clipped from V and 2 bases from J, the junction kept 6 bases outside the gene matches. This CDR3 spans 14 amino acids. Germline V CDR1 and CDR2: SNHLY, FYNNEI. CDR3 bases: TGTGCCAGCATTTACAGGGGCCCCACAGATACGCAGTATTTT. This codes for CASIYRGPTDTQYF.

The rearrangement links TRBV2 to TRBJ2-1, with 9 bases fitting TRBD1. V gave up 6 bases and J gave up 5 bases; unmatched junction bases: 5. This CDR3 comprises 14 residues. CDR1 and CDR2 (germline): SNHLY, FYNNEI. CDR3 residues: CASSRGQGNNEQFF. CDR3 bases: TGTGCCAGCAGCAGAGGACAGGGGAACAATGAGCAGTTCTTC.